Following are 13 T cell receptor beta chains from one sample sequenced in a study of regulatory dendritic cells for organ transplantation. Repertoires were generated with immunoSEQ multiplex PCR, while TCRdb's copy carries only in-frame clones and drops some. The repertoire holds almost 35,000 clones, with 85% to 90% as singletons. The sequencing sample was made of naive CD4+ T cells from blood. As for subset: CD45RA+ naive T cells. These receptor sequences come from a human donor in good health.

The rearrangement uses TRBV27 and TRBJ1-5; no clear D gene. The CDR3 has 13 amino acids. Per the germline V gene, CDR1 is MNHEY and CDR2 is SMNVEV (reference sequence). Trimming cost V 5 bases and J 3 bases, with 8 bases left between them. CDR3 protein: CASSIKLNQPQHF. The CDR3 DNA reads as TGTGCCAGCAGTATTAAACTCAATCAGCCCCAGCATTTT.

There are a few counts of this clone. The chain has TRBV19 and TRBJ1-2; 8 bases are shared with TRBD1. After removal of 4 bases from V and 4 bases from J, the junction contained 5 bases not matched to a gene. The CDR3 totals 14 residues. The germline gives CDR1 LNHDA, CDR2 SQIVND (reference sequence). CDR3 in amino acids: CASSNDRGSYGYTF. The CDR3 DNA reads as TGTGCCAGTAGTAATGACAGGGGATCCTATGGCTACACCTTC.

The chain recombines TRBV5-4 with TRBJ2-7; a weak D match, TRBD2 (6 bases). Trimming took 2 bases from V and 1 from J, leaving 13 bases between them. The V gene's germline CDR1 is SGHNT and CDR2 YYREEE (reference sequence). This CDR3 has 15 residues. The CDR3 sequence: CASSFTGEASYEQYF. DNA for the CDR3: TGTGCCAGCAGCTTTACGGGAGAGGCGTCCTACGAGCAGTACTTC.

This rearrangement joins TRBV30 to TRBJ2-7; D ambiguous. V lost 5 bases, J lost 5 bases, and 10 bases lay in between. In germline, CDR1 is GTSNPN, CDR2 SVGIG (reference sequence). This CDR3 has 11 amino acids. This CDR3 reads CAWSNPHEQYF. The CDR3 DNA reads TGTGCCTGGTCCAACCCCCACGAGCAGTACTTC.

The J gene is TRBJ2-5, the V gene TRBV6-1; D may match TRBD1 or TRBD2 (5 bases each). The germline V and J ends were trimmed by 2 bases and 3 bases, with 16 bases remaining between them. CDR3 size: 16 residues. CDR1 and CDR2 from the germline V gene are MNHNS and SASEGT. In DNA form, the CDR3 reads TGTGCCAGCAGTGAATTATCGGGTTGGGGGAAAGAGACCCAGTACTTC. Protein sequence: CASSELSGWGKETQYF.

CDR3 loop: CASSYKTNGIYEQYF. The CDR3 region has the DNA TGTGCCAGCAGTTACAAAACCAACGGCATCTACGAGCAGTACTTC. V is TRBV6-5 and J is TRBJ2-7, with D unclear. Trimming took off 2 bases at V and 3 bases at J, with 14 bases between the two ends. The CDR3 sequence is 15 residues long. In germline, CDR1 is MNHEY, CDR2 SVGAGI.

The CDR3 is CAIKVAGGSTDTQYF. Written as DNA, the CDR3 is TGTGCCATCAAGGTAGCGGGGGGGAGCACAGATACGCAGTATTTT. J is TRBJ2-3 and V is TRBV10-3, with 11 nucleotides matching TRBD2. V lost 7 bases, J lost 0 bases, and 3 bases stayed unmatched. This CDR3 spans 15 amino acids. Germline CDR1 reads ENHRY; CDR2 reads SYGVKD.

This rearrangement joins TRBV29-1 to TRBJ1-1; 11 bases line up with TRBD1. V gave up 7 bases and J gave up 10 bases; unmatched junction bases: 11. The CDR3 covers 13 residues. The germline CDR1 and CDR2 sequences are SQVTM and ANQGSEA. CDR3: CSETTRTGGIAFF. Here the CDR3 DNA reads TGCAGCGAAACGACAAGGACAGGGGGCATAGCTTTCTTT.

The chain joins TRBV6-6 to TRBJ1-4; D might be TRBD1 (6 bases). Trimming stripped 0 bases from V and 5 bases from J, with 10 bases between. In germline, CDR1 is MNHNY, CDR2 SVGAGI (reference sequence). This CDR3 has 15 amino acids. As DNA, the CDR3 is TGTGCCAGCAGTTACTCGCGGGGGCTGAATGAAAAACTGTTTTTT. Translation: CASSYSRGLNEKLFF.

In DNA form, the CDR3 reads TGTGCCAGCTCACCACAAGACGGGAACACTGAAGCTTTCTTT. It codes for CASSPQDGNTEAFF. The chain joins TRBV18 to TRBJ1-1; no reliable D call. Germline V gene lookup returns CDR1 KGHSH and CDR2 LQKENI. Trimming removed 1 base at V and 1 base at J, with 7 bases between. The CDR3 contains 14 residues.

This chain uses TRBV5-4 with TRBJ2-1, with TRBD2 matching 8 bases. With 0 bases clipped from V and 4 bases from J, the junction kept 3 bases outside the gene matches. The CDR3 totals 15 residues. Germline CDR1 SGHNT, CDR2 YYREEE (reference sequence). CDR3 bases: TGTGCCAGCAGCTTGGGACTAGCGAATTACAATGAGCAGTTCTTC. Its translation: CASSLGLANYNEQFF.

V usage is TRBV2 and J usage is TRBJ1-2; the match to TRBD1 covers 8 bases. Germline V gene lookup returns CDR1 SNHLY and CDR2 FYNNEI. The CDR3 runs to 14 residues. Trimming removed 7 bases from V and 6 bases from J; junction bases left unmatched: 10. The CDR3, as DNA: TGTGCCAGCACCGGTAGTAGGACAGGGAATGGCTACACCTTC. This codes for CASTGSRTGNGYTF.

DNA for the CDR3: TGTGCCAGCAGTTTACTCCTAGCGGGAGGGAACGAGCAGTACTTC. It translates to CASSLLLAGGNEQYF. V gene TRBV27 combines with J gene TRBJ2-7, with TRBD2 matching 12 bases. Looked up from germline, CDR1 is MNHEY and CDR2 is SMNVEV (reference sequence). J gave up 5 bases and V 2 bases, and 4 bases lay outside the gene matches. The CDR3 consists of 15 residues.